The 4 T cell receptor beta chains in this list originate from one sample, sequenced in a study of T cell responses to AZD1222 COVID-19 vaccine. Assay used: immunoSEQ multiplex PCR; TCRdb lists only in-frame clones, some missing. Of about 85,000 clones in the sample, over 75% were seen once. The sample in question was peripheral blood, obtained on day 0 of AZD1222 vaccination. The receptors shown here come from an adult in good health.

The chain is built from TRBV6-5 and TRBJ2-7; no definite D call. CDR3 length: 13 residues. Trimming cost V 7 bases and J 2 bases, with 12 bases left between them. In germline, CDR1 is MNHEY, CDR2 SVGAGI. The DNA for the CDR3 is TGTGCCAGCACTCGATGGGAAACCTACGAGCAGTACTTC. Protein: CASTRWETYEQYF.

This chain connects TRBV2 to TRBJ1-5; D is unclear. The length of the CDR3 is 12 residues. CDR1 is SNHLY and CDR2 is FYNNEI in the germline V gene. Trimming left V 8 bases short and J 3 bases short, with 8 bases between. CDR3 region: CASQESNQPQHF. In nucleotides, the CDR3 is TGTGCCAGCCAGGAATCCAATCAGCCCCAGCATTTT.

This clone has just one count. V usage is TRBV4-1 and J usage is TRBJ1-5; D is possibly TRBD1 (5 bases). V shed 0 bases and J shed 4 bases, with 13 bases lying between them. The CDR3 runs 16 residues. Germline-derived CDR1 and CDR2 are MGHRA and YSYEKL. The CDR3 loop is CASSQDMGERNQPQHF. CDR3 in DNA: TGCGCCAGCAGCCAAGATATGGGGGAGCGTAATCAGCCCCAGCATTTT.

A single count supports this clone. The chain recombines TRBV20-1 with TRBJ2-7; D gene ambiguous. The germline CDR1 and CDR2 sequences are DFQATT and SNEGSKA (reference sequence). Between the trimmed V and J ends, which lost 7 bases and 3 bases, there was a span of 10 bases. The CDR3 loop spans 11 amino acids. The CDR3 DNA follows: TGCAGTGTGGATGGGGTCTACGAGCAGTACTTC. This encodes CSVDGVYEQYF.